Included here is one TCR beta chain sequence, with context. The V gene's germline CDR1 is SNHLY and CDR2 FYNNEI. V was pared by 7 bases and J by 6 bases, with 7 bases of the junction left unmatched. CDR3 size: 14 residues. This sample stems from a study of control samples from healthy donors and cancer patients. Method: immunoSEQ multiplex PCR; TCRdb's copy keeps in-frame clones and lacks some. Among about 140,000 clones listed, approximately 94% were seen once. The source of this sequence is a man aged 35-49 years in good health. The sequenced material came from blood. The rearrangement joins TRBV2 to TRBJ2-1, with 9 bases lining up with TRBD1. The CDR3 DNA follows: TGTGCCAGCACCCGACAGGGGGAAGGCAATGAGCAGTTCTTC. Amino acid sequence: CASTRQGEGNEQFF.